This TCR beta chain was obtained from a study of cytomegalovirus exposure and HLA in healthy donors. Germline CDR1 reads ENHRY; CDR2 reads SYGVKD. Trimming removed 5 bases from V and 6 bases from J; junction bases left unmatched: 8. This CDR3 is 16 amino acids long. Donors were nominally healthy when sampled, though unrecorded immune exposures were likely. For this clone: The antigen is unknown.

General study findings and limits: For most TCR beta V segments, an earlier analysis put the productive rate at about 87% or about 30% of the time. In vitro assays verified that three CMV-associated chains recognized CMV antigens specifically. A few V segments could not be told apart, such as TRBV6-2 and TRBV6-3, and were left out.

Primers for the PCR totalled 60 Vbeta and 13 Jbeta. Profiling relied on immunoSEQ multiplex PCR, and the TCRdb table lists in-frame clones only, not all of them. The table records 75,000 to 100,000 clones, approximately 73% of them present only once. V usage is TRBV10-3 and J usage is TRBJ2-3; TRBD2 aligns across 13 bases. Sequenced sample: PBMCs. This TCR was sampled from a man between 40 and 49 years old in good health and CMV-seronegative. The CDR3 loop is CAISRTSGGHGDTQYF. CDR3 coding DNA: TGTGCCATCAGTCGGACTAGCGGGGGCCACGGGGATACGCAGTATTTT.